This record looks at one TCR beta chain sequence and its context. What it binds is not known. This entry belongs to a study of shared clonotypes between healthy human individuals. Study context: Donors were a couple of women and three men aged 18 to 49.

The CDR3 spans 13 residues. The V gene lost 2 bases and the J gene lost 5 bases, with 7 bases spanning the gap. Germline assignment: CDR1 PRHDT and CDR2 FYEKMQ (reference sequence). CD45RO-negative, CCR7-positively selected cells formed the naive CD8 fraction, excluding terminally differentiated effector memory CD45RA+ cells. Each donor was a Caucasian adult residing in Nashville, Tennessee. Some clones are missing from TCRdb's copy, which holds only in-frame ones; the method was immunoSEQ multiplex PCR. The sample shows over 2,000,000 clones, around 93% of them seen only once. Study-level points and caveats: A handful of donors had roughly 5.2% of their naive CD4 clonotypes in common.

The specimen sequenced was naive CD8+ T cells from PBMCs. This sequence was found in a man aged 18 to 29 in good health. Some clones in this sample may be carry-over from other donors' samples. The V call is TRBV13, the J call TRBJ2-1; no reliable D call. This CDR3 reads CASSLSLNNEQFF. The CDR3 bases are TGTGCCAGCAGCTTAAGTCTGAACAATGAGCAGTTCTTC.